This TCR beta chain was observed in a study of shared clonotypes between healthy human individuals. General study points: Rarefaction analysis demonstrated incomplete sorted-subset sequencing notwithstanding large depth.

For every subset, genomic DNA was evenly distributed across several immunoSEQ plates. In the original analysis: ImmunoSEQ output lacked quality scores and full-length reads, limiting matched filtering. The assay was immunoSEQ multiplex PCR, and TCRdb's table has in-frame clones only and misses some. The V and J calls and clone size come from that table; D and trimming were worked out from the DNA. The sample carries under 350,000 clones, around 86% recorded once. To make CD8 memory, CD45RO+ cells were put together with CCR7-negative CD45RA+ TemRA cells. The length of the CDR3 is 18 residues. Germline CDR1 is SNHLY and CDR2 is FYNNEI. The V gene end was trimmed by 1 base and the J gene end by 3 bases; junction bases not matched to a gene: 11. Note on this clone: The antigen remains unidentified.

The J gene is TRBJ2-4, the V gene TRBV2; TRBD2 matches 8 bases. The sequence came from a man between 18 and 35 years old in good health. Sequenced input: memory CD8+ T cells sorted from blood. Stated subset: CD45RO+ cells pooled with CCR7-negative TemRA cells. The CDR3 sequence is CASSEGPGGGSGKNIQYF. CDR3 coding DNA: TGTGCCAGCAGTGAAGGCCCGGGAGGGGGGTCTGGCAAAAACATTCAGTACTTC. The full variable domain, completed using reference TRBV2 and TRBJ2-4, is EPEVTQTPSHQVTQMGQEVILRCVPISNHLYFYWYRQILGQKVEFLVSFYNNEISEKSEIFDDQFSVERPDGSNFTLKIRSTKLEDSAMYFCASSEGPGGGSGKNIQYFGAGTRLSVL.